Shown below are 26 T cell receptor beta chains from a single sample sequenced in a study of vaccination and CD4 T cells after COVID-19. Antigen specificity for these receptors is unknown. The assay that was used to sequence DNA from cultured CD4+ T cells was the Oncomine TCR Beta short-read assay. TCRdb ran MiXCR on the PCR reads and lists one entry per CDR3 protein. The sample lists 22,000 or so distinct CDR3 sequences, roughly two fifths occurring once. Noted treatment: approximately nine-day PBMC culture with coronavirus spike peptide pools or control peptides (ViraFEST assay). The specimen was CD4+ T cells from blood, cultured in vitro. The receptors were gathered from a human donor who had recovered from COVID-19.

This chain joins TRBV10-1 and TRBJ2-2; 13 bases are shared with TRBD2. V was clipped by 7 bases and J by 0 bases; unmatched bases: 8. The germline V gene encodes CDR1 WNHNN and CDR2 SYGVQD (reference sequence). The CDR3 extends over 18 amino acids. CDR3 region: CASITGLAGASNTGELFF. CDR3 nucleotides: TGCGCCAGCATTACCGGACTAGCGGGGGCGTCGAACACCGGGGAGCTGTTTTTT.

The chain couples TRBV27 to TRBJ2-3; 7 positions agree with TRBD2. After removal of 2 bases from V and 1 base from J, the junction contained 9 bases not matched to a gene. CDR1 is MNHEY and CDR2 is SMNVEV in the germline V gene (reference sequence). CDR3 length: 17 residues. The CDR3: CASSLKVGGGGTDTQYF. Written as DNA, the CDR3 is TGTGCCAGCAGTTTAAAGGTCGGGGGAGGGGGCACAGATACGCAGTATTTT.

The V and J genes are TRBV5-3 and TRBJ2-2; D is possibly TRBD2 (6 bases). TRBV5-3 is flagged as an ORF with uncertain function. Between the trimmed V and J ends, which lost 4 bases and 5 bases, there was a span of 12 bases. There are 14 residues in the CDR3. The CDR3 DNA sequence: TGTGCCAGAAGCCAATCGGAGGGGACCGGGGAGCTGTTTTTT. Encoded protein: CARSQSEGTGELFF.

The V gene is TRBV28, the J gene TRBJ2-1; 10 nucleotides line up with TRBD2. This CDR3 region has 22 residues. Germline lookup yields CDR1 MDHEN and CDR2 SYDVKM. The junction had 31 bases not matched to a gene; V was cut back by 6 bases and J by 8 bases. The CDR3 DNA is TGTGCCAGCAGACGCAAAGTTATTGGTACAGGGCGAAGCGGGAGGGCCTTTTATGAGCAGTTCTTC. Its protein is CASRRKVIGTGRSGRAFYEQFF.

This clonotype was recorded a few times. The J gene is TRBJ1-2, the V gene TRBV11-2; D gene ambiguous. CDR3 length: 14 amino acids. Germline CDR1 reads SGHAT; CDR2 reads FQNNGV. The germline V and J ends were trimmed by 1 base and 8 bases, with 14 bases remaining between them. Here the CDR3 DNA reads TGTGCCAGCAGCTTAGCAATCGGCCGAGGCGGCTACACCTTC. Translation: CASSLAIGRGGYTF.

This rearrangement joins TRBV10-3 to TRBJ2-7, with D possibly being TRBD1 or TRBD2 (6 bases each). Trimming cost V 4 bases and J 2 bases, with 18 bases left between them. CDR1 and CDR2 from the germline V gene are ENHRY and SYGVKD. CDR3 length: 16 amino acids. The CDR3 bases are TGTGCCATCAGTGGACGACCCGGGGGCAGTCCCTACGAGCAGTACTTC. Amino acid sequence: CAISGRPGGSPYEQYF.

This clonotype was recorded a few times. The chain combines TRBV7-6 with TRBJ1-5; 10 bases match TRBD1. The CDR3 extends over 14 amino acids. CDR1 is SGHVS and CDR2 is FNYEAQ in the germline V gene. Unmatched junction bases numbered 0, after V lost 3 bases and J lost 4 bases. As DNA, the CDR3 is TGTGCCAGCAGCTTGGACAGGGGGAATCAGCCCCAGCATTTT. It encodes CASSLDRGNQPQHF.

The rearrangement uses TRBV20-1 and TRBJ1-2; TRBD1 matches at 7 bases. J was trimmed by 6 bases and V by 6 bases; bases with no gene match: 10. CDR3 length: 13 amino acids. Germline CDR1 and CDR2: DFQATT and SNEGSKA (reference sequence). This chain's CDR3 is CSAPRQGMDGYTF. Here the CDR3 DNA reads TGCAGTGCCCCCCGACAGGGAATGGATGGCTACACCTTC.

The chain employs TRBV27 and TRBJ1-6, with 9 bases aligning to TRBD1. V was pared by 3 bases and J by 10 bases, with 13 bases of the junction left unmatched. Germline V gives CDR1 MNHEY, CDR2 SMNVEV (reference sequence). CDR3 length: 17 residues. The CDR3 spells CASSFYRTGEVISPLHF. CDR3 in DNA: TGTGCCAGCAGTTTCTACCGGACAGGGGAAGTTATATCACCCCTCCACTTT.

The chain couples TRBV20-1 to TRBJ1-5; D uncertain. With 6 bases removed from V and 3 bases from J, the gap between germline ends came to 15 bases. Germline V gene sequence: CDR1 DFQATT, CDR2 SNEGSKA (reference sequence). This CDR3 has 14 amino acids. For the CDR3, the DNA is TGCAGTGCGCAACCTAGGACTAACAATCAGCCCCAGCATTTT. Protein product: CSAQPRTNNQPQHF.

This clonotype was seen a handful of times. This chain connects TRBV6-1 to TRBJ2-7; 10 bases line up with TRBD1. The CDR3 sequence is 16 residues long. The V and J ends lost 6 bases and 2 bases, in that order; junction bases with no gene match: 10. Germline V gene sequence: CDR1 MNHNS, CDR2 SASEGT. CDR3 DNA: TGTGCCAGCAGCCTTGGACAGGGGGTAATCGCCTACGAGCAGTACTTC. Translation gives CASSLGQGVIAYEQYF.

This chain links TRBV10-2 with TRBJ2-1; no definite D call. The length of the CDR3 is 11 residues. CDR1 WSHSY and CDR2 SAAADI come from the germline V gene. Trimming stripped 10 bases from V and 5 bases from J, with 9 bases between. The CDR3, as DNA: TGCGCCACCCTGTGGGACAATGAGCAGTTCTTC. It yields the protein CATLWDNEQFF.

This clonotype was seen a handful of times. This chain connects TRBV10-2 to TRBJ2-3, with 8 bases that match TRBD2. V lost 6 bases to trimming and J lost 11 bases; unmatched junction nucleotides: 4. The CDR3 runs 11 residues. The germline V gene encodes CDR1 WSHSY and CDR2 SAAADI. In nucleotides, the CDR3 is TGCGCCAGCAGCCTCGGGAGGGGGCAGTATTTT. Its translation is CASSLGRGQYF.

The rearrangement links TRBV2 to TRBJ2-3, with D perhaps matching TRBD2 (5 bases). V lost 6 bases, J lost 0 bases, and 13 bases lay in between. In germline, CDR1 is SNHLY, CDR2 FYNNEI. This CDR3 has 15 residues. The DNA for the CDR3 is TGTGCCAGCAGAACCCGGGGTTACAGCACAGATACGCAGTATTTT. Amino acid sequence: CASRTRGYSTDTQYF.

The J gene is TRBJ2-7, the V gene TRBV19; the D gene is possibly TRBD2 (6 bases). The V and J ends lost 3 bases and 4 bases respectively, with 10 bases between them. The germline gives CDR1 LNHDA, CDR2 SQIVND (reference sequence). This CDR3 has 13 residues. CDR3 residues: CASSIGLPYEQYF. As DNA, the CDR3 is TGTGCCAGTAGTATCGGACTACCTTACGAGCAGTACTTC.

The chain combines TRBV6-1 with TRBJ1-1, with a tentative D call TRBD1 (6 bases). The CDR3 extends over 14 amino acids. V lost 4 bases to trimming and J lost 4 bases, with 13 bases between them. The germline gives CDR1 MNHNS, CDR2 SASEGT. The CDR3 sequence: CASSAIRGGTEAFF. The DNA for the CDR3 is TGTGCCAGCAGTGCCATCAGAGGGGGCACTGAAGCTTTCTTT.

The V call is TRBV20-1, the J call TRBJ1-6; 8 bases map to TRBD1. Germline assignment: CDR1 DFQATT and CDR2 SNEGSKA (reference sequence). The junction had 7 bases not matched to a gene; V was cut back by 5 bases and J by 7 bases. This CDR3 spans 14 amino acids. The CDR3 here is CSAGRTGMNSPLHF. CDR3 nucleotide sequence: TGCAGTGCTGGAAGGACAGGGATGAATTCACCCCTCCACTTT.

CDR3 sequence (DNA): TGCGCCAGCAGCTTGGAGGGGGCCACGAGCTCTGGAAACACCATATATTTT. Translation gives CASSLEGATSSGNTIYF. The chain carries TRBV5-1 and TRBJ1-3; 7 nucleotides agree with TRBD1. The V segment lost 0 bases and the J segment 0 bases; nucleotides outside the gene matches: 6. There are 17 residues in the CDR3. CDR1 is SGHRS and CDR2 is YFSETQ in the germline V gene.

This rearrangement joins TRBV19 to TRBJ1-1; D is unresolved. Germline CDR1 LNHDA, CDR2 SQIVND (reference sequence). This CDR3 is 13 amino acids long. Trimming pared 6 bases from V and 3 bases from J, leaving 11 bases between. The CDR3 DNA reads TGTGCCAGTAGCGCGGACCGGGACACTGAAGCTTTCTTT. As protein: CASSADRDTEAFF.

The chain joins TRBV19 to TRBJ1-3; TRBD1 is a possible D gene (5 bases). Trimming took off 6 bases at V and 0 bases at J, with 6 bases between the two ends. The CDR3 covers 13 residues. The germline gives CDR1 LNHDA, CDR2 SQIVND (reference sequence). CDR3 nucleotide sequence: TGTGCCAGTAGGGACATCTCTGGAAACACCATATATTTT. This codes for CASRDISGNTIYF.

CDR3 residues: CATNGPGTSGQETQYF. CDR3 nucleotide sequence: TGTGCCACCAATGGGCCCGGGACTAGCGGACAAGAGACCCAGTACTTC. The chain employs TRBV24-1 and TRBJ2-5, with 11 bases matching TRBD2. CDR3 length: 16 residues. The V gene end was trimmed by 8 bases and the J gene end by 2 bases; junction bases not matched to a gene: 9. The V gene's germline CDR1 is KGHDR and CDR2 SFDVKD.

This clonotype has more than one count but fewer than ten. CDR3 in amino acids: CSARGHTNTEAFF. For the CDR3, the DNA is TGCAGTGCTAGGGGACATACGAACACTGAAGCTTTCTTT. The V and J genes are TRBV20-1 and TRBJ1-1; weak D call: TRBD1 (6 bases). The V and J ends lost 3 bases and 1 base respectively, with 9 bases between them. The CDR3 is made up of 13 amino acids. Germline V gives CDR1 DFQATT, CDR2 SNEGSKA (reference sequence).

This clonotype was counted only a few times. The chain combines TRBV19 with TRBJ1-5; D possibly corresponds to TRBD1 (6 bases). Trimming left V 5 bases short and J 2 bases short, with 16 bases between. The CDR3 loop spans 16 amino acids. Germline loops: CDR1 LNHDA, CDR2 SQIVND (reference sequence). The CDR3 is CASSGGHRAGNQPQHF. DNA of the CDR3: TGTGCCAGTAGTGGCGGACACAGGGCCGGCAATCAGCCCCAGCATTTT. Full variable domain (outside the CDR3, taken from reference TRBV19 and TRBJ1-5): DGGITQSPKYLFRKEGQNVTLSCEQNLNHDAMYWYRQDPGQGLRLIYYSQIVNDFQKGDIAEGYSVSREKKESFPLTVTSAQKNPTAFYLCASSGGHRAGNQPQHFGDGTRLSIL.

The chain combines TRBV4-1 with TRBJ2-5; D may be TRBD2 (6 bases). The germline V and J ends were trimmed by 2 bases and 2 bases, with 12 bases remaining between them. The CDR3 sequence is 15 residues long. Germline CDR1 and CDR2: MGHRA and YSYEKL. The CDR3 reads CASSQIGLSQETQYF. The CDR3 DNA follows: TGCGCCAGCAGCCAAATCGGACTATCGCAAGAGACCCAGTACTTC.

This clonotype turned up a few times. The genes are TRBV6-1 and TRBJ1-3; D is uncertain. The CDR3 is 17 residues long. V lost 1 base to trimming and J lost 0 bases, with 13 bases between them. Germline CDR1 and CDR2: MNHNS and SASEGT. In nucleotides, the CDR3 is TGTGCCAGCAGTGAAGGTAGGGCACTGAGCTCTGGAAACACCATATATTTT. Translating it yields CASSEGRALSSGNTIYF.

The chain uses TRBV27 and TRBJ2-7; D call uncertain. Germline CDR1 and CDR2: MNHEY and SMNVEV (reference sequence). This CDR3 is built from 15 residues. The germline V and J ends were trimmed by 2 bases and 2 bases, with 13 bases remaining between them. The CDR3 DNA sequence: TGTGCCAGCAGTTTAATCCCCAGGAATACCTACGAGCAGTACTTC. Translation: CASSLIPRNTYEQYF.